The 17 T cell receptor beta chains below all came from one sample that was sequenced in a study of CD8 T cells in Susac syndrome. RNA totalling roughly 0.45 to 1 ug underwent reverse transcription with random hexamers. MiXCR, run by TCRdb on the immunoSEQ multiplex PCR reads, gives a single entry per CDR3 protein. The repertoire holds over 140,000 distinct CDR3 sequences, with about 95% as singletons. Sequenced input: CD4+ T cells from PBMCs. The source of these receptors is a human donor with Susac syndrome.

The chain joins TRBV28 to TRBJ1-1; D gene ambiguous. The V and J ends lost 5 bases and 8 bases respectively, with 9 bases between them. CDR3 size: 11 residues. Germline CDR1 reads MDHEN; CDR2 reads SYDVKM. The CDR3 loop is CASSTPLEAFF. CDR3 sequence (DNA): TGTGCCAGCAGTACACCTCTGGAAGCTTTCTTT.

The chain combines TRBV20-1 with TRBJ1-1; D is ambiguous. Trimming removed 0 bases from V and 6 bases from J, with 5 bases in between. The CDR3 has 11 amino acids. Germline V gene lookup returns CDR1 DFQATT and CDR2 SNEGSKA (reference sequence). CDR3 bases: TGCAGTGCTAGAGACTTCCCTGAAGCTTTCTTT. It is translated as CSARDFPEAFF.

The chain uses TRBV2 and TRBJ2-2; perhaps TRBD1 as D (5 bases). This CDR3 contains 15 residues. The germline V and J ends were trimmed by 4 bases and 0 bases, with 9 bases remaining between them. Germline CDR1 SNHLY, CDR2 FYNNEI. The CDR3 DNA follows: TGTGCCAGCAGTGGGTCAGGGTCGAACACCGGGGAGCTGTTTTTT. Amino acids: CASSGSGSNTGELFF.

The count of this clonotype is one. The rearrangement joins TRBV20-1 to TRBJ2-5; D unresolved. CDR3 length: 12 amino acids. The V gene's germline CDR1 is DFQATT and CDR2 SNEGSKA (reference sequence). Trimming took 7 bases from V and 10 from J, leaving 19 bases between them. The CDR3 DNA reads as TGCAGTGGACTGGCGCGGATGGTACTCCAGTACTTC. Its translation is CSGLARMVLQYF.

The chain employs TRBV12-3 or TRBV12-4 and TRBJ1-1; D gene ambiguous. This CDR3 has 14 residues. V was pared by 6 bases and J by 1 base, with 12 bases between. CDR3 region: CASSHGASNTEAFF. The CDR3 coding sequence is TGTGCCAGCAGCCATGGCGCTTCGAACACTGAAGCTTTCTTT.

J is TRBJ1-5 and V is TRBV28; D may be TRBD1 (5 bases). Trimming removed 5 bases from V and 2 bases from J, with 13 bases in between. CDR3 size: 15 residues. Germline assignment: CDR1 MDHEN and CDR2 SYDVKM. Here the CDR3 reads CASSPQGGGNQPQHF. Written as DNA, the CDR3 is TGTGCCAGCAGTCCCCAGGGTGGGGGCAATCAGCCCCAGCATTTT.

This chain links TRBV7-6 with TRBJ2-5; D not certain. The CDR3 sequence is 13 residues long. V was clipped by 1 base and J by 1 base, with 4 bases between them. The germline V gene has CDR1 SGHVS and CDR2 FNYEAQ. CDR3 sequence (DNA): TGTGCCAGCAGCTTAGGCCGCCAAGAGACCCAGTACTTC. It specifies CASSLGRQETQYF.

This clonotype showed up just once. This sequence joins TRBV27 and TRBJ1-2; TRBD1 aligns across 8 bases. The germline V gene has CDR1 MNHEY and CDR2 SMNVEV (reference sequence). The CDR3 contains 15 residues. V dropped 5 bases and J dropped 4; count of bases not matched to a gene: 9. The CDR3 is CASSNGQGDSYGYTF. In DNA, the CDR3 is TGTGCCAGCAGTAATGGACAGGGCGATAGCTATGGCTACACCTTC.

The chain joins TRBV10-3 to TRBJ2-5, with D unresolved. The ends were cut back, 0 bases at V and 5 bases at J, with 4 bases in the middle. Germline lookup yields CDR1 ENHRY and CDR2 SYGVKD. The CDR3 spans 12 residues. The CDR3 bases are TGTGCCATCAGTGAGTCGGCGGAGACCCAGTACTTC. Translation gives CAISESAETQYF.

This sequence joins TRBV5-1 and TRBJ2-6; TRBD1 aligns across 7 bases. There are 15 residues in the CDR3. Germline lookup yields CDR1 SGHRS and CDR2 YFSETQ. Trimming removed 4 bases from V and 4 bases from J; junction bases left unmatched: 5. As DNA, the CDR3 is TGCGCCAGCAGCGCAGACAGGGCAGGGGCCAACGTCCTGACTTTC. This translates into CASSADRAGANVLTF. Complete variable domain (other parts from reference TRBV5-1 and TRBJ2-6): KAGVTQTPRYLIKTRGQQVTLSCSPISGHRSVSWYQQTPGQGLQFLFEYFSETQRNKGNFPGRFSGRQFSNSRSEMNVSTLELGDSALYLCASSADRAGANVLTFGAGSRLTVL.

The chain has TRBV4-1 and TRBJ1-1; D is perhaps TRBD1 (5 bases). The CDR3 loop spans 15 amino acids. The germline V gene encodes CDR1 MGHRA and CDR2 YSYEKL. V lost 2 bases to trimming and J lost 3 bases, with 13 bases between them. As DNA, the CDR3 is TGCGCCAGCAGCCAACCGGGACGGGGATACACTGAAGCTTTCTTT. Amino acids: CASSQPGRGYTEAFF.

CDR3 sequence (DNA): TGTGCCAGCAGGGGACAGGGGACAATCTCGCCCCAGCATTTT. The encoded protein is CASRGQGTISPQHF. The chain employs TRBV6-5 and TRBJ1-5; 10 positions agree with TRBD1. CDR1 and CDR2 (germline): MNHEY, SVGAGI. This CDR3 region has 14 residues. The trim removed 6 bases at V and 9 bases at J, leaving 8 bases unmatched.

This clonotype showed up just a few times. J is TRBJ2-1 and V is TRBV20-1; D possibly corresponds to TRBD2 (6 bases). Germline V gives CDR1 DFQATT, CDR2 SNEGSKA (reference sequence). The CDR3 totals 13 residues. V was trimmed by 3 bases and J by 1 base, leaving 7 bases between them. The CDR3 protein is CSASGRSYNEQFF. CDR3 DNA sequence: TGCAGTGCTAGCGGGAGATCCTACAATGAGCAGTTCTTC.

This clonotype was seen a handful of times. This chain uses TRBV7-9 with TRBJ2-5; D remains unclear. V was cut by 3 bases and J by 5 bases, with 13 bases left in between. The CDR3 extends over 14 amino acids. CDR1 SEHNR and CDR2 FQNEAQ come from the germline V gene (reference sequence). For the CDR3, the DNA is TGTGCCAGCAGCTTGGGCCTCGCACAGGAGACCCAGTACTTC. The encoded protein is CASSLGLAQETQYF.

This chain uses TRBV7-9 with TRBJ2-7; weak D call: TRBD2 (5 bases). The CDR3 contains 11 residues. The V end lost 3 bases, the J end lost 11 bases, and 11 bases lay between the germline ends. Looked up from germline, CDR1 is SEHNR and CDR2 is FQNEAQ (reference sequence). The CDR3 DNA follows: TGTGCCAGCAGCTTTGGCGTCGGGGAGTACTTC. It yields the protein CASSFGVGEYF.

This sequence joins TRBV30 and TRBJ1-4; no definite D call. The CDR3 loop spans 11 amino acids. Trimming removed 3 bases from V and 6 bases from J, with 5 bases in between. Germline V gene data show CDR1 as GTSNPN and CDR2 as SVGIG (reference sequence). Here the CDR3 reads CAWRSYEKLFF. DNA of the CDR3: TGTGCCTGGAGATCCTATGAAAAACTGTTTTTT.

In its sample, this clonotype was seen once. The chain recombines TRBV28 with TRBJ1-2; the D is unclear. The V and J ends lost 7 bases and 3 bases respectively, with 15 bases between them. CDR3 size: 14 residues. Germline values: CDR1 MDHEN, CDR2 SYDVKM. CDR3 in DNA: TGTGCCAGCACCGACGGGATAACTTACTATGGCTACACCTTC. This encodes CASTDGITYYGYTF.